These 5 T cell receptor beta chains share one sample of origin, sequenced in a study of CD8 T cells in Susac syndrome. RNA was extracted with the RNeasy kit, and a quantity of 0.5 to 1 ug was reverse transcribed using random hexamers. Each CDR3 protein gets one entry after TCRdb re-called the immunoSEQ multiplex PCR reads with MiXCR. The table has about 280,000 distinct CDR3 sequences, more than 75% seen once. The sample consisted of CD8+ T cells from PBMCs. These receptors were taken from a human donor with multiple sclerosis.

The gene calls are TRBV19 and TRBJ1-1, with 8 bases lining up with TRBD1. In germline, CDR1 is LNHDA, CDR2 SQIVND (reference sequence). Losses at the gene ends were 8 bases for V and 5 bases for J; bases not matched to a gene: 7. CDR3 length: 13 residues. The CDR3 DNA follows: TGTGCCAGTCTGGACAGGGAAGCGACTGAAGCTTTCTTT. This codes for CASLDREATEAFF. The full variable domain, completed using reference TRBV19 and TRBJ1-1, is DGGITQSPKYLFRKEGQNVTLSCEQNLNHDAMYWYRQDPGQGLRLIYYSQIVNDFQKGDIAEGYSVSREKKESFPLTVTSAQKNPTAFYLCASLDREATEAFFGQGTRLTVV.

The rearrangement uses TRBV28 and TRBJ1-1, with no clear D. Looked up from germline, CDR1 is MDHEN and CDR2 is SYDVKM. V was clipped by 6 bases and J by 4 bases, with 6 bases between them. The CDR3 totals 11 residues. The CDR3 protein is CASSLSTEAFF. Here the CDR3 DNA reads TGTGCCAGCAGCCTTAGCACTGAAGCTTTCTTT.

This clonotype was seen a few times. The chain joins TRBV5-5 to TRBJ2-5, with 11 bases lining up with TRBD1. The J segment lost 3 bases and the V segment lost 4 bases, leaving 11 bases of the junction unmatched. The CDR3 consists of 17 residues. CDR1 is SGHKS and CDR2 is YYEKEE in the germline V gene (reference sequence). Written as DNA, the CDR3 is TGTGCCAGCAGCCCGCACCTCCGGGACAGGGGGAAAGAGACCCAGTACTTC. Translating gives CASSPHLRDRGKETQYF.

This clonotype turned up a few times. J is TRBJ2-7 and V is TRBV25-1, with D unresolved. This CDR3 is 13 amino acids long. Trimming pared 6 bases from V and 3 bases from J, leaving 12 bases between. Germline values: CDR1 MGHDK, CDR2 SYGVNS. For the CDR3, the DNA is TGTGCCAGCAGCGCCCAAGGCATCTACGAGCAGTACTTC. Translating gives CASSAQGIYEQYF.

The chain links TRBV7-9 to TRBJ2-1; 10 bases agree with TRBD2. The V segment lost 0 bases and the J segment 8 bases; nucleotides outside the gene matches: 7. Germline V lookup: CDR1 SEHNR, CDR2 FQNEAQ (reference sequence). This CDR3 region has 16 residues. CDR3 amino acids: CASSLASGRALDEQFF. For the CDR3, the DNA is TGTGCCAGCAGCTTAGCGAGCGGGAGGGCCCTTGATGAGCAGTTCTTC.